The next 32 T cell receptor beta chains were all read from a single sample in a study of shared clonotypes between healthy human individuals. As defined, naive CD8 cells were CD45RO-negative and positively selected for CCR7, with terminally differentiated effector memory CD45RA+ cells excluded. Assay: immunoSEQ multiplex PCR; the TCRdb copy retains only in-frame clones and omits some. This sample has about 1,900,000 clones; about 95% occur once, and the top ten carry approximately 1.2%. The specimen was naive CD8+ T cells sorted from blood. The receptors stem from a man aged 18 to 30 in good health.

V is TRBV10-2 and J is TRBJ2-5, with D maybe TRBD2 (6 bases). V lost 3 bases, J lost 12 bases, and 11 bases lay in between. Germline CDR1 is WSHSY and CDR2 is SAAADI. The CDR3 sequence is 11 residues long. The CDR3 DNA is TGCGCCAGCAGTGAACCGGGACTTGAGTACTTC. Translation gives CASSEPGLEYF.

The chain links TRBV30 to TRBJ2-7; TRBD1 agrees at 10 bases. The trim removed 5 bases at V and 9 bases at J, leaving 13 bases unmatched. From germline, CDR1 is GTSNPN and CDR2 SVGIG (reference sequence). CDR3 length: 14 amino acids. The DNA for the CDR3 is TGTGCCTGGGGCCGTGGGACAGGGGCCGTTGGGCAGTACTTC. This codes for CAWGRGTGAVGQYF.

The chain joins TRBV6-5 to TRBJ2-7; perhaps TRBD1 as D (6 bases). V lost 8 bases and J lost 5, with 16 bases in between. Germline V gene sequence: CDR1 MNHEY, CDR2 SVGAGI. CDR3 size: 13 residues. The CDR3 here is CASQEQGFDEQYF. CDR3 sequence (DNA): TGTGCCAGCCAAGAACAGGGTTTCGACGAGCAGTACTTC.

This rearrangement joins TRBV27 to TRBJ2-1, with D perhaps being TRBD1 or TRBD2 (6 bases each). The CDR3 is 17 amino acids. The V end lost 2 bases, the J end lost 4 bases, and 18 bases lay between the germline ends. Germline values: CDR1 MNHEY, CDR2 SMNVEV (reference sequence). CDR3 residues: CASSLTGAPYTYNEQFF. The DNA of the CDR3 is TGTGCCAGCAGTTTAACGGGGGCCCCTTATACTTACAATGAGCAGTTCTTC.

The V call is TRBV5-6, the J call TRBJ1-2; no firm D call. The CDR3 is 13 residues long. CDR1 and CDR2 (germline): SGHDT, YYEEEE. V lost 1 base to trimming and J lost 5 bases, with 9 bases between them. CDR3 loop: CASSLTDDYGYTF. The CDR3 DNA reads TGTGCCAGCAGCTTGACTGATGATTATGGCTACACCTTC.

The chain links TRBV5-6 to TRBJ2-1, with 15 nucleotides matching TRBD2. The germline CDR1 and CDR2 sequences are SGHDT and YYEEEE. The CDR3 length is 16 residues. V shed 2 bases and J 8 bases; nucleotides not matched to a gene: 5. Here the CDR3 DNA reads TGTGCCAGCAGCTTAGGACTAGCGGGAGGGCTGGATGAGCAGTTCTTC. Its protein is CASSLGLAGGLDEQFF. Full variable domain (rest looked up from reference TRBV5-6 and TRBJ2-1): DAGVTQSPTHLIKTRGQQVTLRCSPKSGHDTVSWYQQALGQGPQFIFQYYEEEERQRGNFPDRFSGHQFPNYSSELNVNALLLGDSALYLCASSLGLAGGLDEQFFGPGTRLTVL.

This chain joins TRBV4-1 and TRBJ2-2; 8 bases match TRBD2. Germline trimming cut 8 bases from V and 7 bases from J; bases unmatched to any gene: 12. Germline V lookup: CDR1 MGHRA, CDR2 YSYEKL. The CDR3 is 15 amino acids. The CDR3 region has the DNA TGCGCCAGCTGCCCCGGGGGGGATCTAGTCGGGGAGCTGTTTTTT. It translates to CASCPGGDLVGELFF.

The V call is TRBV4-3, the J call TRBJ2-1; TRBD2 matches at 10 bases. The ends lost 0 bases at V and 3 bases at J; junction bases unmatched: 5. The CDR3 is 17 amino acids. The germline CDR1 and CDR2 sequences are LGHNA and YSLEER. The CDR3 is CASSQDRLAGVYNEQFF. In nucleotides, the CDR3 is TGCGCCAGCAGCCAAGATCGCCTAGCGGGAGTCTACAATGAGCAGTTCTTC.

DNA for the CDR3: TGTGCCAGCAGTCAGACCGGGACTCCCCCACAGTATTTT. Its protein product is CASSQTGTPPQYF. J is TRBJ2-3 and V is TRBV6-5, with a possible D match to TRBD2 (6 bases). This CDR3 comprises 13 residues. Trimming took 5 bases from V and 12 from J, leaving 18 bases between them. Germline V gene data show CDR1 as MNHEY and CDR2 as SVGAGI.

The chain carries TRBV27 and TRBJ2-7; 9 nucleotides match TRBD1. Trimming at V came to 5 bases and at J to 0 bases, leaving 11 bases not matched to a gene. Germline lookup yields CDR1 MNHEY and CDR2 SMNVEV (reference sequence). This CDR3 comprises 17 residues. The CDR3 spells CASSKKPPGQGSYEQYF. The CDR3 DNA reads TGTGCCAGCAGTAAGAAGCCCCCGGGACAGGGCTCCTACGAGCAGTACTTC.

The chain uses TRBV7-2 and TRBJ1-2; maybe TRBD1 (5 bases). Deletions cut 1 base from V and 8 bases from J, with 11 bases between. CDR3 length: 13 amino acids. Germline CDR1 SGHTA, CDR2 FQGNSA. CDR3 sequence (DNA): TGTGCCAGCAGCTTAGACAGGTCTTACGGCTACACCTTC. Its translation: CASSLDRSYGYTF.

The CDR3 spells CASSALGSSFYEQYF. Written as DNA, the CDR3 is TGTGCCAGCAGTGCCCTCGGATCCTCCTTCTACGAGCAGTACTTC. The chain joins TRBV6-5 to TRBJ2-7; D gene unclear. This CDR3 has 15 amino acids. From germline, CDR1 is MNHEY and CDR2 SVGAGI. V lost 5 bases, J lost 3 bases, and 17 bases lay in between.

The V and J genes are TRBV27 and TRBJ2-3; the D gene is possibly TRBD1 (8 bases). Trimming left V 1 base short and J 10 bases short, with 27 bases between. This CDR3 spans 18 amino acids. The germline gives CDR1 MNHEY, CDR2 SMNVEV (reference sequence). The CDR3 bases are TGTGCCAGCAGTTTATGGGAGGGACAGGAATCAAGTGGGGGCGCGCAGTATTTT. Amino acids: CASSLWEGQESSGGAQYF.

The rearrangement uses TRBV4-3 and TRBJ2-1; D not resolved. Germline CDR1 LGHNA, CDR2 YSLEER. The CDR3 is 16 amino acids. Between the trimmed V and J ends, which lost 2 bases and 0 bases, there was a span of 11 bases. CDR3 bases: TGCGCCAGCAGCCAAAGCTTCTACAGCTCCTACAATGAGCAGTTCTTC. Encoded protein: CASSQSFYSSYNEQFF.

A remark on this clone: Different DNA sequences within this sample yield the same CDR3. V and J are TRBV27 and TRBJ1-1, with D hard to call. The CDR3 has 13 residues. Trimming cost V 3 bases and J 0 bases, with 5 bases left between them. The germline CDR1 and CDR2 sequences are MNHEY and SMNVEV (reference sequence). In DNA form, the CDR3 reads TGTGCCAGCAGTTTGGGGATGAACACTGAAGCTTTCTTT. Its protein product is CASSLGMNTEAFF.

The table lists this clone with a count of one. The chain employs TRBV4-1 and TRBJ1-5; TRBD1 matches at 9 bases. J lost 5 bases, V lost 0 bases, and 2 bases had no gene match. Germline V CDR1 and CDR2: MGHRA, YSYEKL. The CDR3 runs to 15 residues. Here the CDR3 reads CASSQERTGDQPQHF. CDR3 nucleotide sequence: TGCGCCAGCAGCCAAGAGAGGACAGGGGATCAGCCCCAGCATTTT.

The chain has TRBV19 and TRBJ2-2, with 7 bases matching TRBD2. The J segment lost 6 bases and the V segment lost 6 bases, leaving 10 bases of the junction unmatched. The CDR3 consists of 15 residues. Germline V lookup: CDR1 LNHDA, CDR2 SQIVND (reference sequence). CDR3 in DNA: TGTGCCAGTAGCTCCGGACTAGTAAGCGCCGGGGAGCTGTTTTTT. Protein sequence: CASSSGLVSAGELFF. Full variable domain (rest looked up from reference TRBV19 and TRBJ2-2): DGGITQSPKYLFRKEGQNVTLSCEQNLNHDAMYWYRQDPGQGLRLIYYSQIVNDFQKGDIAEGYSVSREKKESFPLTVTSAQKNPTAFYLCASSSGLVSAGELFFGEGSRLTVL.

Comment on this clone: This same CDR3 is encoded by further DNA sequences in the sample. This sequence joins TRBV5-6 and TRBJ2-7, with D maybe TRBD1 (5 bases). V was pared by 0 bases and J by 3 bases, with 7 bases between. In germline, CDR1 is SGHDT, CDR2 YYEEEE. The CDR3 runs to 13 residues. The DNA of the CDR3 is TGTGCCAGCAGCTTGGGACAGTACTACGAGCAGTACTTC. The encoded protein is CASSLGQYYEQYF.

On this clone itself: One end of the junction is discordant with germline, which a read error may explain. CDR3 amino acids: CASSEPPPAF. The CDR3 nucleotides are TGTGCCAGCAGTGAACCTCCCCCGGCCTTT. This chain links TRBV6-1 with TRBJ1-1; no firm D call. The CDR3 has 10 amino acids. The germline V gene has CDR1 MNHNS and CDR2 SASEGT.

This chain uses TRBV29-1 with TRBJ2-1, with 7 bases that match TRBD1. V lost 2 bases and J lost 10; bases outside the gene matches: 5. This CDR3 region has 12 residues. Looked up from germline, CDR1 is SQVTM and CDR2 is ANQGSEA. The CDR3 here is CSVERVGGEQFF. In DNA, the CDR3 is TGCAGCGTTGAACGGGTAGGGGGCGAGCAGTTCTTC.

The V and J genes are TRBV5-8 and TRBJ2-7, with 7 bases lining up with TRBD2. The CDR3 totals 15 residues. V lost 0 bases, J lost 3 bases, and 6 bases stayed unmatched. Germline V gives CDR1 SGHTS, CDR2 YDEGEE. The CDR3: CASSLGGSAYYEQYF. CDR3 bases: TGTGCCAGCAGCTTGGGCGGGAGCGCCTACTACGAGCAGTACTTC.

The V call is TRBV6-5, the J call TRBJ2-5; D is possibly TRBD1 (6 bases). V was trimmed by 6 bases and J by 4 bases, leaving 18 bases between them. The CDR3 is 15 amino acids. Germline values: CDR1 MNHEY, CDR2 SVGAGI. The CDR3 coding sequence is TGTGCCAGCAGGGCGATTGACAGAGGGGGAGAGACCCAGTACTTC. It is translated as CASRAIDRGGETQYF.

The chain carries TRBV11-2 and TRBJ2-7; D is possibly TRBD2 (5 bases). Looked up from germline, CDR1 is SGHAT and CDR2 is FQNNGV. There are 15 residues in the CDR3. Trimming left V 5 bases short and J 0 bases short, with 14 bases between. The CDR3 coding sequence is TGTGCCAGCAGCCAAGAGGGTTACAGCTCCTACGAGCAGTACTTC. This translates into CASSQEGYSSYEQYF.

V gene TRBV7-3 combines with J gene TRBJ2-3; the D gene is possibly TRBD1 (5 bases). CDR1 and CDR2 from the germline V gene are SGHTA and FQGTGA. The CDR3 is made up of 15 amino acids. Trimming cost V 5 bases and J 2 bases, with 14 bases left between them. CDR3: CASSATESYTDTQYF. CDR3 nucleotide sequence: TGTGCCAGCAGCGCGACAGAGTCTTACACAGATACGCAGTATTTT. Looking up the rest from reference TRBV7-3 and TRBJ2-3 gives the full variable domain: GAGVSQTPSNKVTEKGKYVELRCDPISGHTALYWYRQSLGQGPEFLIYFQGTGAADDSGLPNDRFFAVRPEGSVSTLKIQRTERGDSAVYLCASSATESYTDTQYFGPGTRLTVL.

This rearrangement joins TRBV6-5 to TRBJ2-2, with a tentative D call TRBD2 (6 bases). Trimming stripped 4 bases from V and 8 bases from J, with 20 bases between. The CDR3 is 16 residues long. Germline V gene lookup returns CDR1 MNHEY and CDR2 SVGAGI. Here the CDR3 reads CASSSPGEYAGGELFF. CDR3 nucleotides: TGTGCCAGCAGTTCCCCGGGGGAGTACGCCGGAGGGGAGCTGTTTTTT.

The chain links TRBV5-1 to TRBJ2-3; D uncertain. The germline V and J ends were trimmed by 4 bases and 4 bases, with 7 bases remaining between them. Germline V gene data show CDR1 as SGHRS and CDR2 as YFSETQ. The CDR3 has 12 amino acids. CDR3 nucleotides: TGCGCCAGCAGCGACCAGGCAGATACGCAGTATTTT. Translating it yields CASSDQADTQYF.

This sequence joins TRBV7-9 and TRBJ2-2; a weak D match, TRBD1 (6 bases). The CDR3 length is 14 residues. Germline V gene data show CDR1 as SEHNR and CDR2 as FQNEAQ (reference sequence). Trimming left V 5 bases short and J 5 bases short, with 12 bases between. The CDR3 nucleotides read TGTGCCAGCAGCCCCCCTACAGGGACCGGGGAGCTGTTTTTT. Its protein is CASSPPTGTGELFF.

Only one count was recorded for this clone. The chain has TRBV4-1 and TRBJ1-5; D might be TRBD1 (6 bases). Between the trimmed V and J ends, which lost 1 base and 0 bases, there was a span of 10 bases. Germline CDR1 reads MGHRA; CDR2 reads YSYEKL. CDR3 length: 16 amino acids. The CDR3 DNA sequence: TGCGCCAGCAGCCAAGTAGGGGGGGCTAGCAATCAGCCCCAGCATTTT. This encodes CASSQVGGASNQPQHF.

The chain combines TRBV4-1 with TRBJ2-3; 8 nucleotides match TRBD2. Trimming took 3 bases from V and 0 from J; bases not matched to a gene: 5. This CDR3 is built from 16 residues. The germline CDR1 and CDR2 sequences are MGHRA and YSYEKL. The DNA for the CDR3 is TGCGCCAGCAGCCAGAATAGCGGGATTAGCACAGATACGCAGTATTTT. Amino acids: CASSQNSGISTDTQYF.

Here the CDR3 reads CASSYWQGGTDTQYF. The CDR3 DNA sequence: TGTGCCAGCAGTTATTGGCAGGGTGGCACAGATACGCAGTATTTT. The genes are TRBV6-6 and TRBJ2-3, with D tentatively TRBD1 (5 bases). Germline V CDR1 and CDR2: MNHNY, SVGAGI (reference sequence). The CDR3 has 15 residues. The V end was cut by 3 bases, the J end by 1 base, with 11 bases between.

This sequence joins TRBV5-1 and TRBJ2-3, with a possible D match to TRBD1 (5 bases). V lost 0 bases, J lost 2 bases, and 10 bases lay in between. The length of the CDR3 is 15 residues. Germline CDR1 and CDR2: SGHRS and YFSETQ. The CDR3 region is CASSLVADTTDTQYF. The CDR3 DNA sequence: TGCGCCAGCAGCTTGGTGGCGGACACCACAGATACGCAGTATTTT. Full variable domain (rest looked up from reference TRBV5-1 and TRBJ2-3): KAGVTQTPRYLIKTRGQQVTLSCSPISGHRSVSWYQQTPGQGLQFLFEYFSETQRNKGNFPGRFSGRQFSNSRSEMNVSTLELGDSALYLCASSLVADTTDTQYFGPGTRLTVL.

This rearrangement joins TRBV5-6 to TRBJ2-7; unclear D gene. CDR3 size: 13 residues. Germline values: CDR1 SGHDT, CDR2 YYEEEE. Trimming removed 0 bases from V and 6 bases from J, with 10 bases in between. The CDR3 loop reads CASSLASGPEQYF. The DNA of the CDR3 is TGTGCCAGCAGCTTGGCCTCAGGTCCCGAGCAGTACTTC. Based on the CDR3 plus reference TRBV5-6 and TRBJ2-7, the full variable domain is DAGVTQSPTHLIKTRGQQVTLRCSPKSGHDTVSWYQQALGQGPQFIFQYYEEEERQRGNFPDRFSGHQFPNYSSELNVNALLLGDSALYLCASSLASGPEQYFGPGTRLTVT.